This TCR beta chain derives from a study of tumor-infiltrating lymphocytes in oesophageal squamous cell carcinoma (dated by TCRdb to 2015 to 2016). Concerning this clonotype itself: No antigen is known for it. Base qualities are missing; no much larger clone stands one base away.

Based on the germline V gene (reference sequence), the CDR1 and CDR2 sequences are DFQATT and SNEGSKA. Germline trimming amounts to 2 bases on V and 3 bases on J, with 4 as the count of junction bases outside the gene matches. CDR3 length: 15 amino acids, cysteine to phenylalanine. The entry retains the CDR3 DNA only, 45 bases that are in frame from base 1. The method behind the library was PCR. The instrument was an Illumina HiSeq 2000. TCRdb itself trimmed the public reads at Q25 with fastp, ran MiXCR and retained productive beta chains. Records with the same CDR3 protein are collapsed into one entry carrying the most frequent genes and DNA. The sample profile shows fewer than 25,000 distinct CDR3 sequences; approximately 34% of them were found once. The biggest ten clones account for roughly 19% of the sample.

Rearrangement joined TRBV20-1 to TRBJ1-2; TRBD1 agrees with 12 junctional bases. Sequenced: esophageal tumor tissue. This receptor was identified in a female donor with esophageal squamous cell carcinoma. The nucleotide sequence reads TGCAGTGCTAGAAGGGGACAGGGGGCTTACTATGGCTACACCTTC. Its translation is CSARRGQGAYYGYTF.